These 29 T cell receptor beta chains were sequenced from one sample in a study of OX40 agonist ivuxolimab in advanced cancers. TCRdb's table, derived via immunoSEQ multiplex PCR, lists solely in-frame clones and lacks some. The table shows 66,000 or so clones, with roughly 85% occurring only once. Here the sequenced sample was CD4+ or CD8+ T cells sorted from blood, taken in a trial of the OX40 agonist ivuxolimab. Receptors were obtained from an adult with an advanced solid tumor such as melanoma, head and neck, liver or kidney cancer.

The gene calls are TRBV30 and TRBJ2-5; 9 bases match TRBD2. There are 15 residues in the CDR3. From germline, CDR1 is GTSNPN and CDR2 SVGIG (reference sequence). The ends lost 7 bases at V and 2 bases at J; junction bases unmatched: 11. The CDR3 loop is CASEALAGEQETQYF. The CDR3 nucleotides read TGTGCCTCCGAGGCTTTAGCGGGAGAACAAGAGACCCAGTACTTC.

V and J are TRBV9 and TRBJ1-1; D remains unclear. This CDR3 is built from 16 residues. V gave up 2 bases and J gave up 3 bases, with 17 bases separating them. CDR1 and CDR2 (germline): SGDLS, YYNGEE. In DNA, the CDR3 is TGTGCCAGCAGCGTGGACTCGGACCCGGCGGACACTGAAGCTTTCTTT. Translating it yields CASSVDSDPADTEAFF.

The chain joins TRBV7-3 to TRBJ2-1; 8 bases agree with TRBD2. The CDR3 covers 14 residues. The V and J ends lost 7 bases and 6 bases, in that order; junction bases with no gene match: 8. CDR1 is SGHTA, CDR2 FQGTGA, per germline. Written as DNA, the CDR3 is TGTGCCAGCACTCCCGGGAGGGCCTCCAATGAGCAGTTCTTC. Translation: CASTPGRASNEQFF. The full variable domain, its missing parts supplied by reference TRBV7-3 and TRBJ2-1, is GAGVSQTPSNKVTEKGKYVELRCDPISGHTALYWYRQSLGQGPEFLIYFQGTGAADDSGLPNDRFFAVRPEGSVSTLKIQRTERGDSAVYLCASTPGRASNEQFFGPGTRLTVL.

The chain employs TRBV28 and TRBJ2-5, with a weak D call TRBD1 (5 bases). The CDR3 consists of 13 residues. Trimming stripped 4 bases from V and 5 bases from J, with 11 bases between. The germline CDR1 and CDR2 sequences are MDHEN and SYDVKM. CDR3 loop: CASSSQGVETQYF. The CDR3 region has the DNA TGTGCCAGCAGTTCGCAGGGTGTGGAGACCCAGTACTTC.

Only one count was recorded for this clone. The chain joins TRBV4-3 to TRBJ1-2; D perhaps matches TRBD1 (6 bases). The CDR3 length is 15 residues. The germline gives CDR1 LGHNA, CDR2 YSLEER. V dropped 0 bases and J dropped 5 bases, with 13 bases sitting between them. This CDR3 is CASSQDVTGLYGYTF. The CDR3 coding sequence is TGCGCCAGCAGCCAAGATGTGACAGGCTTATATGGCTACACCTTC.

This clone was found a few times. The V and J genes are TRBV7-9 and TRBJ1-1; D gene ambiguous. Germline CDR1 and CDR2: SEHNR and FQNEAQ (reference sequence). The CDR3 contains 12 residues. Trimming removed 5 bases from V and 7 bases from J, with 11 bases in between. In nucleotides, the CDR3 is TGTGCCAGCAGCCTTCTCGGCTATGAAGCTTTCTTT. Translating gives CASSLLGYEAFF. The variable domain in full, with the rest retrieved from reference TRBV7-9 and TRBJ1-1, is DTGVSQNPRHKITKRGQNVTFRCDPISEHNRLYWYRQTLGQGPEFLTYFQNEAQLEKSRLLSDRFSAERPKGSFSTLEIQRTEQGDSAMYLCASSLLGYEAFFGQGTRLTVV.

The rearrangement links TRBV6-5 to TRBJ2-2; D remains ambiguous. Germline-derived CDR1 and CDR2 are MNHEY and SVGAGI. This CDR3 is built from 13 residues. V dropped 6 bases and J dropped 1 base, with 6 bases sitting between them. CDR3 bases: TGTGCCAGCAGATTTCAGAACACCGGGGAGCTGTTTTTT. Translated, it gives CASRFQNTGELFF.

The chain employs TRBV6-5 and TRBJ1-2, with 10 bases fitting TRBD1. This CDR3 contains 13 residues. V lost 7 bases, J lost 8 bases, and 7 bases stayed unmatched. The germline V gene encodes CDR1 MNHEY and CDR2 SVGAGI. This CDR3 is CASTRDRGPGYTF. The DNA for the CDR3 is TGTGCCAGCACTCGGGACAGGGGACCAGGCTACACCTTC.

A single count supports this clone. J is TRBJ2-1 and V is TRBV28, with D possibly TRBD1 on 6 matching bases. CDR1 MDHEN and CDR2 SYDVKM come from the germline V gene. The CDR3 length is 17 residues. Trimming removed 10 bases from V and 0 bases from J, with 22 bases in between. CDR3 DNA: TGTGCCATCCGGGACACAGTTTCATATAGCTCCTACAATGAGCAGTTCTTC. This gives the protein CAIRDTVSYSSYNEQFF.

This chain joins TRBV11-3 and TRBJ2-3; weak D call: TRBD2 (6 bases). The CDR3 contains 13 residues. Germline values: CDR1 SGHNT, CDR2 YENEEA. The V and J ends lost 1 base and 4 bases respectively, with 6 bases between them. CDR3 in amino acids: CASSLAGADTQYF. In DNA, the CDR3 is TGTGCCAGCAGCTTAGCGGGGGCAGATACGCAGTATTTT.

The rearrangement joins TRBV14 to TRBJ2-1, with D tentatively TRBD1 or TRBD2 (6 bases each). The CDR3 covers 16 residues. V was shortened by 3 bases and J by 5 bases, with 17 bases between the two germline ends. The germline gives CDR1 SGHDN, CDR2 FVKESK. This chain's CDR3 is CASSHFSGDLNNEQFF. CDR3 nucleotide sequence: TGTGCCAGCAGCCACTTCTCAGGGGACTTAAACAATGAGCAGTTCTTC.

V and J are TRBV7-2 and TRBJ2-7; a weak D match, TRBD1 (6 bases). The CDR3 runs 15 residues. CDR1 is SGHTA, CDR2 FQGNSA, per germline. The V end was cut by 4 bases, the J end by 4 bases, with 17 bases between. Here the CDR3 DNA reads TGTGCCAGCAGCTCACAGGGTTCTATTGGGTACGAGCAGTACTTC. Translated: CASSSQGSIGYEQYF. The full variable domain, with the rest looked up from reference TRBV7-2 and TRBJ2-7, is GAGVSQSPSNKVTEKGKDVELRCDPISGHTALYWYRQSLGQGLEFLIYFQGNSAPDKSGLPSDRFSAERTGGSVSTLTIQRTQQEDSAVYLCASSSQGSIGYEQYFGPGTRLTVT.

V gene TRBV7-9 combines with J gene TRBJ2-3; D might be TRBD1 (6 bases). Trimming removed 6 bases from V and 3 bases from J, with 13 bases in between. CDR3 length: 14 residues. In germline, CDR1 is SEHNR, CDR2 FQNEAQ (reference sequence). In DNA, the CDR3 is TGTGCCAGCAGACCAGGGGATTGGACAGATACGCAGTATTTT. This sequence encodes CASRPGDWTDTQYF.

J is TRBJ1-1 and V is TRBV2, with D perhaps TRBD1 (6 bases). CDR1 and CDR2 from the germline V gene are SNHLY and FYNNEI. The CDR3 spans 13 residues. Trimming left V 7 bases short and J 2 bases short, with 11 bases between. The CDR3 bases are TGTGCCAGCACTCTGGACAGTAACACTGAAGCTTTCTTT. Protein product: CASTLDSNTEAFF.

The V and J genes are TRBV2 and TRBJ1-5; maybe TRBD1 (6 bases). V was trimmed by 7 bases and J by 5 bases, leaving 15 bases between them. The CDR3 consists of 14 residues. Per the germline V gene, CDR1 is SNHLY and CDR2 is FYNNEI. CDR3 sequence reads: CASTERRGDQPQHF. The CDR3 DNA follows: TGTGCCAGCACGGAACGCAGGGGCGATCAGCCCCAGCATTTT.

The chain couples TRBV30 to TRBJ2-2; TRBD2 might be the D (5 bases). Trimming shortened V by 3 bases and J by 4 bases, and 12 bases separated the two germline ends. The CDR3 loop spans 14 amino acids. Germline assignment: CDR1 GTSNPN and CDR2 SVGIG (reference sequence). The CDR3 loop is CAWRSTGFTGELFF. The CDR3 nucleotides are TGTGCCTGGAGGAGTACGGGGTTCACCGGGGAGCTGTTTTTT.

The chain is built from TRBV15 and TRBJ2-1; TRBD2 matches at 16 bases. This CDR3 contains 19 residues. V shed 5 bases, J shed 3 bases, and the junction held 10 bases outside the gene matches. The germline V gene has CDR1 LNHNV and CDR2 YYDKDF (reference sequence). The CDR3 loop reads CATSGPGTSGRAYYNEQFF. DNA of the CDR3: TGTGCCACCAGCGGACCAGGGACTAGCGGGAGGGCCTACTACAATGAGCAGTTCTTC. Drawing the rest from reference TRBV15 and TRBJ2-1, the complete variable domain is DAMVIQNPRYQVTQFGKPVTLSCSQTLNHNVMYWYQQKSSQAPKLLFHYYDKDFNNEADTPDNFQSRRPNTSFCFLDIRSPGLGDTAMYLCATSGPGTSGRAYYNEQFFGPGTRLTVL.

The V call is TRBV18, the J call TRBJ1-3, with D unresolved. With 4 bases removed from V and 0 bases from J, the gap between germline ends came to 7 bases. This CDR3 region has 14 residues. CDR1 KGHSH and CDR2 LQKENI come from the germline V gene. CDR3 in DNA: TGTGCCAGCTCACGGATGGACTCTGGAAACACCATATATTTT. Translating it yields CASSRMDSGNTIYF. The variable domain in full, with the rest retrieved from reference TRBV18 and TRBJ1-3, is NAGVMQNPRHLVRRRGQEARLRCSPMKGHSHVYWYRQLPEEGLKFMVYLQKENIIDESGMPKERFSAEFPKEGPSILRIQQVVRGDSAAYFCASSRMDSGNTIYFGEGSWLTVV.

CDR3 sequence reads: CSVGRDYGTDTQYF. CDR3 bases: TGCAGCGTGGGGCGGGATTATGGGACAGATACGCAGTATTTT. The chain carries TRBV29-1 and TRBJ2-3; tentatively, D is TRBD2 (6 bases). Germline CDR1 SQVTM, CDR2 ANQGSEA. CDR3 size: 14 residues. The V and J ends lost 6 bases and 3 bases respectively, with 16 bases between them.

This chain joins TRBV27 and TRBJ2-1, with 7 bases fitting TRBD2. The CDR3 has 18 residues. The germline gives CDR1 MNHEY, CDR2 SMNVEV (reference sequence). Trimming at V came to 4 bases and at J to 3 bases, leaving 15 bases not matched to a gene. The CDR3 sequence is CASSSYLRTRLNYNEQFF. The CDR3 DNA sequence: TGTGCCAGCAGTTCGTACTTGAGGACTAGACTGAACTACAATGAGCAGTTCTTC.

The CDR3 protein is CASSLVSGGQYF. The CDR3 DNA reads TGTGCCAGCAGCTTAGTGTCCGGGGGCCAGTACTTC. This chain links TRBV7-8 with TRBJ2-5; D may be TRBD2 (6 bases). Germline V gene lookup returns CDR1 SGHVS and CDR2 FQNEAQ. The CDR3 length is 12 residues. Trimming took 1 base from V and 10 from J, leaving 10 bases between them.

The chain couples TRBV7-9 to TRBJ1-1; a possible D gene is TRBD1 (6 bases). Per the germline V gene, CDR1 is SEHNR and CDR2 is FQNEAQ (reference sequence). V lost 1 base and J lost 0, with 6 bases in between. The CDR3 has 14 residues. The CDR3 DNA sequence: TGTGCCAGCAGCTTAGGACAGGTGAACACTGAAGCTTTCTTT. Protein sequence: CASSLGQVNTEAFF.

J is TRBJ1-2 and V is TRBV7-2; no definite D call. From germline, CDR1 is SGHTA and CDR2 FQGNSA. This CDR3 comprises 14 residues. V shed 8 bases and J shed 3 bases, with 16 bases lying between them. The CDR3 nucleotides are TGTGCCAGCCTTAAAACGGAGGGATACTATGGCTACACCTTC. This translates into CASLKTEGYYGYTF.

The CDR3 spells CASSQDRGQGYGYTF. The CDR3 coding sequence is TGTGCCAGCAGCCAGGACAGGGGGCAAGGTTATGGCTACACCTTC. V and J are TRBV7-2 and TRBJ1-2; TRBD1 aligns across 11 bases. This CDR3 is 15 amino acids long. J lost 5 bases, V lost 5 bases, and 7 bases had no gene match. From germline, CDR1 is SGHTA and CDR2 FQGNSA.

The chain couples TRBV5-4 to TRBJ1-4; 8 bases fit TRBD1. Germline CDR1 reads SGHNT; CDR2 reads YYREEE (reference sequence). V shed 3 bases, J shed 7 bases, and the junction held 11 bases outside the gene matches. This CDR3 is 16 amino acids long. The CDR3 protein is CASSWTGLGSSEKLFF. CDR3 DNA sequence: TGTGCCAGCAGCTGGACAGGGTTGGGGTCAAGTGAAAAACTGTTTTTT.

V gene TRBV19 combines with J gene TRBJ2-1, with no clear D. From germline, CDR1 is LNHDA and CDR2 SQIVND (reference sequence). V lost 3 bases and J 0 bases, leaving 3 bases between the germline ends. The CDR3 is made up of 13 amino acids. CDR3 DNA sequence: TGTGCCAGTAGTATCAGCTCCTACAATGAGCAGTTCTTC. It yields the protein CASSISSYNEQFF.

The chain has TRBV2 and TRBJ2-1, with 10 positions matching TRBD2. V lost 4 bases to trimming and J lost 7 bases; unmatched junction nucleotides: 10. CDR3 length: 16 residues. Germline V gives CDR1 SNHLY, CDR2 FYNNEI. The CDR3, as DNA: TGTGCCAGCAGTGTAGAGGGAACTAGCGGGAATAATGAGCAGTTCTTC. It specifies CASSVEGTSGNNEQFF.

As regards this clone: The junction does not match germline at one end; this may be a read error. The rearrangement uses TRBV20-1 and TRBJ2-1, with 7 positions matching TRBD1. CDR1 is DFQATT, CDR2 SNEGSKA, per germline (reference sequence). The CDR3 covers 11 residues. The CDR3 nucleotides read TGCAGTGCTAATTCCCGGGGACAGAGGATCTTC. It translates to CSANSRGQRIF.

The chain combines TRBV2 with TRBJ1-5; no clear D gene. The V and J ends lost 3 bases and 3 bases respectively, with 12 bases between them. This CDR3 contains 15 residues. The V gene's germline CDR1 is SNHLY and CDR2 FYNNEI. The CDR3 reads CASSDYSEYNQPQHF. The CDR3 DNA sequence: TGTGCCAGCAGTGATTACAGCGAGTACAATCAGCCCCAGCATTTT.